A selection of T cell receptor beta chains follows, all from one sample in a study of beta chain features in type 1 diabetes. TCRdb keeps only in-frame clones here, not all; method: immunoSEQ multiplex PCR. The sample includes more than 250,000 clones, approximately 15% of them seen just once. The sequencing input was naive CD4+ T cells from blood. These TCRs come from a man aged 18-30 years with type 1 diabetes. Both conserved end residues are part of each CDR3. The order of the fields is D gene, V gene, CDR3 length, J gene, clone size, CDR3 protein, CDR3 DNA. D genes are given only for firm matches. Rows give clone size only sometimes, using once, few, many, or a class for an expanded clone.

d_call: .
v_call: TRBV7-9
cdr3_length: 19
j_call: TRBJ2-7
clone_size: .
cdr3_aa: CASSPRDSPYVHWGYEQYF
cdr3_nt: TGTGCCAGCAGCCCTCGGGACTCGCCGTATGTCCACTGGGGGTACGAGCAGTACTTC

d_call: .
v_call: TRBV7-6
cdr3_length: 15
j_call: TRBJ2-1
clone_size: few
cdr3_aa: CASSLLDSSYNEQFF
cdr3_nt: TGTGCCAGCAGCTTATTGGACTCATCCTACAATGAGCAGTTCTTC

d_call: .
v_call: TRBV28
cdr3_length: 14
j_call: TRBJ1-5
clone_size: .
cdr3_aa: CASSFRSHLQPQHF
cdr3_nt: TGTGCCAGCAGTTTCCGATCACATCTTCAGCCCCAGCATTTT

d_call: .
v_call: TRBV7-2
cdr3_length: 15
j_call: TRBJ2-5
clone_size: .
cdr3_aa: CATKSYKGIQETQYF
cdr3_nt: TGTGCCACCAAGTCGTATAAGGGGATCCAAGAGACCCAGTACTTC

d_call: .
v_call: TRBV25-1
cdr3_length: 16
j_call: TRBJ2-7
clone_size: .
cdr3_aa: CASSELGNRFAYEQYF
cdr3_nt: TGTGCCAGCAGTGAATTGGGGAACAGGTTCGCCTACGAGCAGTACTTC

d_call: .
v_call: TRBV2
cdr3_length: 11
j_call: TRBJ2-5
clone_size: few
cdr3_aa: CASSRQETQYF
cdr3_nt: TGTGCCAGCAGCCGCCAAGAGACCCAGTACTTC

d_call: TRBD1
v_call: TRBV27
cdr3_length: 14
j_call: TRBJ2-4
clone_size: few
cdr3_aa: CASSSTGGINIQYF
cdr3_nt: TGTGCCAGCAGTTCAACAGGGGGGATAAACATTCAGTACTTC

d_call: TRBD2
v_call: TRBV9
cdr3_length: 16
j_call: TRBJ2-3
clone_size: few
cdr3_aa: CASSRRLAGGADTQYF
cdr3_nt: TGTGCCAGCAGCCGGAGACTAGCGGGAGGGGCAGATACGCAGTATTTT

d_call: .
v_call: TRBV18
cdr3_length: 13
j_call: TRBJ2-5
clone_size: few
cdr3_aa: CASSPSTGETQYF
cdr3_nt: TGTGCCAGCTCACCAAGTACAGGCGAGACCCAGTACTTC

d_call: .
v_call: TRBV18
cdr3_length: 16
j_call: TRBJ2-6
clone_size: .
cdr3_aa: CASSSRQISGANVLTF
cdr3_nt: TGTGCCAGCTCATCCCGACAGATCTCTGGGGCCAACGTCCTGACTTTC

d_call: TRBD2
v_call: TRBV5-6
cdr3_length: 15
j_call: TRBJ2-1
clone_size: .
cdr3_aa: CASSLGASGRIEQFF
cdr3_nt: TGTGCCAGCAGCTTGGGGGCTAGCGGGAGGATTGAGCAGTTCTTC

d_call: TRBD1
v_call: TRBV18
cdr3_length: 15
j_call: TRBJ1-1
clone_size: few
cdr3_aa: CASSQSTGGFTEAFF
cdr3_nt: TGTGCCAGCTCACAATCGACAGGGGGCTTCACTGAAGCTTTCTTT

d_call: .
v_call: TRBV18
cdr3_length: 16
j_call: TRBJ1-6
clone_size: .
cdr3_aa: CASSPSSGSRNSPLHF
cdr3_nt: TGTGCCAGCTCACCATCTTCGGGGTCGAGGAATTCACCCCTCCACTTT

d_call: TRBD2
v_call: TRBV2
cdr3_length: 13
j_call: TRBJ2-1
clone_size: .
cdr3_aa: CASMRTSSNEQFF
cdr3_nt: TGTGCCAGCATGAGGACTAGTAGTAATGAGCAGTTCTTC

d_call: .
v_call: TRBV30
cdr3_length: 16
j_call: TRBJ1-1
clone_size: .
cdr3_aa: CAWSTRPAGENTEAFF
cdr3_nt: TGTGCCTGGAGTACGCGTCCCGCAGGCGAGAACACTGAAGCTTTCTTT

d_call: TRBD1
v_call: TRBV30
cdr3_length: 13
j_call: TRBJ1-1
clone_size: few
cdr3_aa: CAWGSGQGRKAFF
cdr3_nt: TGTGCCTGGGGCTCCGGACAGGGGCGGAAAGCTTTCTTT

d_call: TRBD1
v_call: TRBV19
cdr3_length: 15
j_call: TRBJ2-7
clone_size: .
cdr3_aa: CASSSMDRGQGEQYF
cdr3_nt: TGTGCCAGTAGTAGCATGGACAGGGGGCAGGGCGAGCAGTACTTC